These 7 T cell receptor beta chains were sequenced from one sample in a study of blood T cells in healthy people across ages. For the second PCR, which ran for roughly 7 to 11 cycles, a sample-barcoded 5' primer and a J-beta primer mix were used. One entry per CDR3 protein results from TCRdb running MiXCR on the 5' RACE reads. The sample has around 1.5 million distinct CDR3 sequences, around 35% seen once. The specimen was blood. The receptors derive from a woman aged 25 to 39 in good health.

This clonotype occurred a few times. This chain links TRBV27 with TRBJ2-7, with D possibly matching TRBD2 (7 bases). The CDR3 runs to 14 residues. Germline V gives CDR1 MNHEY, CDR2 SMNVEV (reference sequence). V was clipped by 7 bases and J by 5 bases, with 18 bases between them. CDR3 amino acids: CASTRGGGSDEQYF. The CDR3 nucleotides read TGTGCCAGCACCCGAGGGGGAGGGTCGGACGAGCAGTACTTC.

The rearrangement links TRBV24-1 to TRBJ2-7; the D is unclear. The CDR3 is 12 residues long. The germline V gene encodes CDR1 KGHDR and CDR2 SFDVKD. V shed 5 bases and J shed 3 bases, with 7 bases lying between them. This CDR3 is CATSVNGYEQYF. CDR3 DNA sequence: TGTGCCACCAGTGTTAACGGCTACGAGCAGTACTTC.

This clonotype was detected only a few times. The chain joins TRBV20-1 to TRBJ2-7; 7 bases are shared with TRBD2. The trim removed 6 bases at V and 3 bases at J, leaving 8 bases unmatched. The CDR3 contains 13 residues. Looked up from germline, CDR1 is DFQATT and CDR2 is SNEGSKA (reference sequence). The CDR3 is CSALGGDNYEQYF. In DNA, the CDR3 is TGCAGTGCCCTTGGGGGGGATAACTACGAGCAGTACTTC.

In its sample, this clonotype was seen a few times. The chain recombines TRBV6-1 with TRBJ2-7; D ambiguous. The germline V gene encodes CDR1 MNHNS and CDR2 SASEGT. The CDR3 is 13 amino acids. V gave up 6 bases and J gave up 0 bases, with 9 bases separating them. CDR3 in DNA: TGTGCCAGCAGACAACCGAGCTCCTACGAGCAGTACTTC. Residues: CASRQPSSYEQYF.

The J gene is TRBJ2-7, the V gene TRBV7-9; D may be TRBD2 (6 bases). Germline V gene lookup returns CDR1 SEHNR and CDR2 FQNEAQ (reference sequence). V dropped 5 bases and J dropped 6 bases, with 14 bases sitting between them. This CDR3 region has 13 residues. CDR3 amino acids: CASSRGVVGEQYF. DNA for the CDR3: TGTGCCAGCAGCCGCGGGGTGGTTGGCGAGCAGTACTTC. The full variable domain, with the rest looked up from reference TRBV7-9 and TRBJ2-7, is DTGVSQNPRHKITKRGQNVTFRCDPISEHNRLYWYRQTLGQGPEFLTYFQNEAQLEKSRLLSDRFSAERPKGSFSTLEIQRTEQGDSAMYLCASSRGVVGEQYFGPGTRLTVT.

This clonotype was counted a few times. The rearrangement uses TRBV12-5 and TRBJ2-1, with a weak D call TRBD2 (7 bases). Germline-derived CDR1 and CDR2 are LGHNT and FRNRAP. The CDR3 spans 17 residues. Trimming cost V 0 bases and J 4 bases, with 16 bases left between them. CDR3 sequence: CASGLVGGGNRYNEQFF. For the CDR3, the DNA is TGTGCTAGTGGTTTGGTAGGGGGGGGGAACCGGTACAATGAGCAGTTCTTC.

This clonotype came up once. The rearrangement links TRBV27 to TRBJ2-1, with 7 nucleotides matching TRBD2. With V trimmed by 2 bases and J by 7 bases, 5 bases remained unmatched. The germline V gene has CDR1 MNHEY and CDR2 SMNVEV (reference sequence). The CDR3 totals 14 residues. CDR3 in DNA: TGTGCCAGCAGTTTAGAAGGGAGGGGAAATGAGCAGTTCTTC. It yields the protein CASSLEGRGNEQFF.